This T cell receptor (beta chain) was captured by sequencing in a study of T cells in women clearing cervical HPV infection. At the level of the study: Cases: HPV16-related CIN3 or worse on histology, a couple of invasive cancers. Study-wide results and limits: CIN3+ cases had significantly higher TCR repertoire richness than controls, but evenness did not differ. TRBV6-7 relative abundance averaged roughly 0.1% in cases and 0.15% to 0.2% in controls.

Clones were sequenced by immunoSEQ multiplex PCR, and TCRdb holds only the in-frame ones, with some missing. The sample table includes tens of thousands of clones. About this clone itself: Its antigen is still unknown. Germline is not matched at one junction end, which may reflect a read error. The read halts 3 residues ahead of the CDR3 end, with the missing end drawn from the germline J gene. The same CDR3 can be traced to other DNA sequences in this sample.

Per germline, CDR1 SGHVS and CDR2 FNYEAQ. This CDR3 contains 16 residues. The chain uses TRBV7-6 and TRBJ1-3; 8 bases are shared with TRBD1. The source is a woman aged 18 to 75 with a cervical HPV16 infection that either progressed to CIN3+ or cleared (not recorded which). The specimen sequenced was blood buffy coat. CDR3 bases read: TGTGCCAGCAGCACCATTTCAGGGGGCGTTGGAAACACA. It yields the protein CASSTISGGVGNT. The CDR3 reads in full as CASSTISGGVGNTIYF. The entire variable domain, with the rest obtained from reference TRBV7-6 and TRBJ1-3, is as follows: GAGVSQSPRYKVTKRGQDVALRCDPISGHVSLYWYRQALGQGPEFLTYFNYEAQQDKSGLPNDRFSAERPEGSISTLTIQRTEQRDSAMYRCASSTISGGVGNTIYFGEGSWLTVV.